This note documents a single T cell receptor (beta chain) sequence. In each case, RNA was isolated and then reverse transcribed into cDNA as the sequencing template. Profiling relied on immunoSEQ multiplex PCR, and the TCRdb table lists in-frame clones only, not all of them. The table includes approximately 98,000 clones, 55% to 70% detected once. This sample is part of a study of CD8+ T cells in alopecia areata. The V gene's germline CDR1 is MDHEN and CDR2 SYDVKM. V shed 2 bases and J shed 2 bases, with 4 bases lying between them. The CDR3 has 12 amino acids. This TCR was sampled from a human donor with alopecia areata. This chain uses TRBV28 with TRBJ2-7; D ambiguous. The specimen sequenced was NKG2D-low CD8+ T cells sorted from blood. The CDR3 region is CASSLETYEQYF. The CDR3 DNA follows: TGTGCCAGCAGTTTAGAAACCTACGAGCAGTACTTC.